The 10 T cell receptor beta chains reported below all come from one sample, sequenced in a study of regulatory T cells in long-lasting Graves disease. iRepertoire HTBI primers and Arm-PCR of CDR3 regions built TCR beta libraries. TCRdb independently ran MiXCR on the multiplex PCR reads; one entry per CDR3 protein. The sample holds about 470,000 distinct CDR3 sequences; about a fifth are singletons and the top ten take 7% to 9%. Time point given: persistent/refractory GD, antithyroid drugs over 5 years with positive TRAb. The TCR library was made from RNA extracted from PBMCs. Material: peripheral blood mononuclear cells (PBMCs), obtained when the disease was refractory, from a patient treated with antithyroid drugs. These receptors all come from a female donor with Graves disease.

J is TRBJ2-3 and V is TRBV28; D is undetermined. The germline gives CDR1 MDHEN, CDR2 SYDVKM. The CDR3 covers 13 residues. Deletions cut 5 bases from V and 5 bases from J, with 11 bases between. CDR3: CASSRTKIDTQYF. In DNA, the CDR3 is TGTGCCAGCAGTCGGACCAAGATAGATACGCAGTATTTT.

This clonotype was detected a few times. The genes are TRBV9 and TRBJ2-5; perhaps TRBD2 as D (7 bases). The V and J ends lost 3 bases and 5 bases respectively, with 14 bases between them. This CDR3 contains 14 residues. Germline lookup yields CDR1 SGDLS and CDR2 YYNGEE. The CDR3 is CASSGGRGGETQYF. For the CDR3, the DNA is TGTGCCAGCAGCGGTGGGAGGGGGGGGGAGACCCAGTACTTC.

This chain joins TRBV28 and TRBJ2-1; D is ambiguous. Trimming removed 7 bases from V and 4 bases from J, with 17 bases in between. Per germline, CDR1 MDHEN and CDR2 SYDVKM. CDR3 length: 15 residues. CDR3 sequence: CASKAWAEPYNEQFF. The DNA for the CDR3 is TGTGCCAGCAAGGCTTGGGCGGAGCCGTACAATGAGCAGTTCTTC.

This clonotype was counted at least ten times. The DNA for the CDR3 is TGTGCCAGCAGCCAAGGGCCAAGGGGAAACGAGCAGTACTTC. Protein: CASSQGPRGNEQYF. The chain employs TRBV3-1 and TRBJ2-7, with D maybe TRBD1 (5 bases). Trimming stripped 1 base from V and 5 bases from J, with 12 bases between. Per germline, CDR1 LGHDT and CDR2 YNNKEL (reference sequence). CDR3 size: 14 residues.

CDR3 sequence: CSAPRTGGDQPQHF. In DNA form, the CDR3 reads TGCAGTGCACCGAGGACAGGGGGTGATCAGCCCCAGCATTTT. The chain carries TRBV20-1 and TRBJ1-5; 10 bases match TRBD1. Germline V gene data show CDR1 as DFQATT and CDR2 as SNEGSKA (reference sequence). This CDR3 region has 14 residues. V shed 6 bases, J shed 5 bases, and the junction held 7 bases outside the gene matches.

This clonotype was found once. The gene calls are TRBV6-1 and TRBJ2-5, with a possible D match to TRBD2 (5 bases). The end of the DNA aligns better with TRBJ2-7, so the J call may be wrong. CDR1 and CDR2 (germline): MNHNS, SASEGT. The CDR3 contains 16 residues. The CDR3 region is CASSSYGGFLSYEQYF. The CDR3 DNA reads as TGTGCCAGCAGCTCCTACGGAGGATTCCTCTCCTACGAGCAGTACTTC.

This clonotype occurred many times. This sequence joins TRBV7-2 and TRBJ2-2, with a weak D call TRBD2 (6 bases). The CDR3 length is 12 residues. The V end lost 0 bases, the J end lost 14 bases, and 10 bases lay between the germline ends. The germline CDR1 and CDR2 sequences are SGHTA and FQGNSA. DNA of the CDR3: TGTGCCAGCAGCTTAGCGGGGGGTGAACTGTTTTTT. This encodes CASSLAGGELFF. The full variable domain, in which reference TRBV7-2 and TRBJ2-2 provide the parts outside the CDR3, is GAGVSQSPSNKVTEKGKDVELRCDPISGHTALYWYRQSLGQGLEFLIYFQGNSAPDKSGLPSDRFSAERTGGSVSTLTIQRTQQEDSAVYLCASSLAGGELFFGEGSRLTVL.

The genes are TRBV5-1 and TRBJ1-1; D is unclear. The CDR3 runs to 12 residues. V lost 9 bases and J lost 1, with 10 bases in between. CDR1 is SGHRS, CDR2 YFSETQ, per germline. CDR3 sequence reads: CATYGQNTEAFF. The CDR3 DNA is TGCGCCACCTACGGGCAGAACACTGAAGCTTTCTTT.

This clonotype was counted a few times. In DNA, the CDR3 is TGTGCCTGGAACAGGGGTCACACCGGGGAGCTGTTTTTT. Translation gives CAWNRGHTGELFF. V and J are TRBV30 and TRBJ2-2; the match to TRBD1 covers 7 bases. Germline CDR1 GTSNPN, CDR2 SVGIG (reference sequence). The CDR3 sequence is 13 residues long. V was pared by 4 bases and J by 3 bases, with 2 bases of the junction left unmatched.

In its sample, this clonotype was seen a few times. The chain links TRBV5-5 to TRBJ2-2, with 8 bases aligning to TRBD1. CDR1 and CDR2 (germline): SGHKS, YYEKEE (reference sequence). The CDR3 consists of 16 residues. V shed 3 bases and J 3 bases; nucleotides not matched to a gene: 7. The CDR3 spells CASSSRQGSYTGELFF. CDR3 nucleotides: TGTGCCAGCAGCTCTAGACAGGGGTCCTACACCGGGGAGCTGTTTTTT.